These T cell receptor beta chains were read from a single sample in a study of patients and donors after allogeneic stem cell transplantation. TCRdb itself ran the RT-PCR reads through MiXCR, one entry per CDR3 protein. The sample lists roughly 960,000 distinct CDR3 sequences, about a sixth seen once, with roughly 6% in the top ten. The material sequenced was blood, either unsorted or a sorted T cell fraction (not recorded which). These receptors were taken from a human donor who was either an allogeneic HSCT recipient or a stem cell or donor lymphocyte infusion donor (not recorded which). It is not recorded whose cells these are; they may come from a transplant donor. CDR3s include the opening cysteine and the closing phenylalanine or tryptophan. The D gene is left open where the match is weak. Expanded clones are given a class, and other clones once, few, many or no size at all.

TRBD2	TRBJ2-1	TRBV12-3/TRBV12-4	many	TGTGCCAGCAGCCGGACTAGCGGGGGCTACAATGAGCAGTTCTTC	CASSRTSGGYNEQFF
-	TRBJ2-6	TRBV29-1	few	TGCAGCGTTGACTCAGGGAACGTCCTGACTTTC	CSVDSGNVLTF
-	TRBJ2-3	TRBV5-1	-	TGCGCCAGCAGCATCTGGCGGAGTAGCACAGATACGCAGTATTTT	CASSIWRSSTDTQYF
-	TRBJ2-5	TRBV11-2	-	TGTGCCAGCAGCTTATTCAGGGCAGAGCTTGGGGCCGTCGGGACCCAGTACTTC	CASSLFRAELGAVGTQYF
-	TRBJ2-2	TRBV21-1	many	TGTGCCAGTGGACCGGCGGATGCGAACACCGGGGAGCTGTTTTTT	CASGPADANTGELFF
-	TRBJ2-5	TRBV29-1	-	TGCAGCGTTGTTTACGGGATACGTGGGGAGACCCAGTACTTC	CSVVYGIRGETQYF
-	TRBJ2-7	TRBV7-9	-	TGTGCCAGCAGCCCCGATCGGCTGAGTTCAGGCGAGCAGTACTTC	CASSPDRLSSGEQYF
TRBD2	TRBJ2-5	TRBV7-8	few	TGTGCCAGCAGCCTTCTGGCGCGGGGGATCCAAGAGACCCAGTACTTC	CASSLLARGIQETQYF
-	TRBJ1-2	TRBV29-1	-	TGCAGCGTTGAATTGCACTATGGCTACACCTTC	CSVELHYGYTF
TRBD2	TRBJ2-5	TRBV4-3	-	TGCGCCAGCAGCCAAGCTGATCTAGCGGAAGAGACCCAGTACTTC	CASSQADLAEETQYF
-	TRBJ2-3	TRBV9	-	TGTGCCAGCAGCCCTTATGGCTCGATGCCTAGCACAGATACGCAGTATTTT	CASSPYGSMPSTDTQYF
-	TRBJ2-6	TRBV18	-	TGTGCCAGCTCACGGACCACTGGGGCCAACGTCCTGACTTTC	CASSRTTGANVLTF
-	TRBJ1-6	TRBV27	-	TGTGCCAGCAGGTGGACAGACAATTCACCCCTCCACTTT	CASRWTDNSPLHF
-	TRBJ1-5	TRBV20-1	few	TGCAGTGCTAGAGCGACGACAGGACCTGGTAATCAGCCCCAGCATTTT	CSARATTGPGNQPQHF
-	TRBJ1-4	TRBV12-3/TRBV12-4	once	TGTGCCAGCACCGCAGGGCGTGAAAAACTGTTTTTT	CASTAGREKLFF
-	TRBJ1-1	TRBV10-3	few	TGTGCCATCAGTGAGTCAACAGGGATTGGGAACACTGAAGCTTTCTTT	CAISESTGIGNTEAFF
TRBD1	TRBJ1-5	TRBV13	many	TGTGCCAGCAGCCCCGGACAGGGGATTCAGCCCCAGCATTTT	CASSPGQGIQPQHF
TRBD2	TRBJ2-3	TRBV20-1	-	TGCAGTGCTAGAGATGACGGGGGGGCCGCAGATACGCAGTATTTT	CSARDDGGAADTQYF
TRBD2	TRBJ2-7	TRBV27	many	TGTGCCAGCAGCTTTAGCGGGACCTACGAGCAGTACTTC	CASSFSGTYEQYF
-	TRBJ2-1	TRBV5-1	-	TGCGCCAGCAGCTTGGGCAGAGCTGTCGAGCAGTTCTTC	CASSLGRAVEQFF
-	TRBJ1-1	TRBV6-5	-	TGTGCCAGCGGATCCGCCTCAGCTTTCTTT	CASGSASAFF
-	TRBJ1-1	TRBV5-1	many	TGCGCCAGCAGCCCCGGACAATATTCCACTGAAGCTTTCTTT	CASSPGQYSTEAFF
-	TRBJ2-3	TRBV7-2	few	TGTGCCAGCAGTACAACCCCGGGACATAAAAGGGATACGCAGTATTTT	CASSTTPGHKRDTQYF
-	TRBJ1-6	TRBV20-1	-	TGCAGTGCTCCCTTTTGGGGGGCTAACCTTAATTCACCCCTCCACTTT	CSAPFWGANLNSPLHF
TRBD2	TRBJ2-7	TRBV6-5	-	TGTGCCAGCAGTTACACTCTAGCGGGAGTAATCGAGCAGTACTTC	CASSYTLAGVIEQYF
TRBD1	TRBJ2-2	TRBV7-7	-	TGTGCCAGCAGCTTCGGGACAGGGGTTTTGGCCGGGGAGCTGTTTTTT	CASSFGTGVLAGELFF
TRBD1	TRBJ2-1	TRBV5-1	many	TGCGCCAGCAGCTTGGCAGGGACAGGGGGTTCATACAATGAGCAGTTCTTC	CASSLAGTGGSYNEQFF
-	TRBJ2-7	TRBV19	-	TGTGCCAGTTCTAGCTTCTTGGGTTACGAGCAGTACTTC	CASSSFLGYEQYF
-	TRBJ2-3	TRBV6-5	few	TGTGCCAGCGTCGGAGTTGCAGATACGCAGTATTTT	CASVGVADTQYF
-	TRBJ1-5	TRBV7-2	-	TGTGCCAGCAGCGTCTCCGGGACGAAAAATCAGCCCCAGCATTTT	CASSVSGTKNQPQHF
-	TRBJ2-5	TRBV6-1	few	TGTGCCAGCAGTCCCGGGCTCTTTGAGGAGACCCAGTACTTC	CASSPGLFEETQYF
-	TRBJ2-7	TRBV9	few	TGTGCCAGCAGCAGTCGACCCTTCACCTACGAGCAGTACTTC	CASSSRPFTYEQYF
-	TRBJ2-6	TRBV27	few	TGTGCCAGCAGTCGAAAGACTGGGGCCAACGTCCTGACTTTC	CASSRKTGANVLTF
-	TRBJ2-3	TRBV7-2	few	TGTGCCAGCAGCTTAGCTTGGGGGGCCCTCGAAGATACGCAGTATTTT	CASSLAWGALEDTQYF
-	TRBJ1-2	TRBV10-3	-	TGTGCCATCAGTGCCCAGGTGAATAAAGGTGGCTACACCTTC	CAISAQVNKGGYTF
-	TRBJ2-7	TRBV5-1	-	TGCGCCAGCAGCTTGGGGGGGCGAAGAATCCACGAGCAGTACTTC	CASSLGGRRIHEQYF
TRBD1	TRBJ2-2	TRBV25-1	once	TGTGCCAGCACAAACGACAGGGGGAACACCGGGGAGCTGTTTTTT	CASTNDRGNTGELFF
-	TRBJ2-2	TRBV19	once	TGTGCCAGTACCAAAAGGGAGTTGAACACCGGGGAGCTGTTTTTT	CASTKRELNTGELFF
-	TRBJ2-7	TRBV20-1	few	TGCAGTGCTAGAGATCGTGTGACTAGATCCTACGAGCAGTACTTC	CSARDRVTRSYEQYF
-	TRBJ2-7	TRBV6-5	-	TGTGCCAGCAGTTACCCTACAGGCGGGAACGAGCAGTACTTC	CASSYPTGGNEQYF
-	TRBJ1-6	TRBV6-4	-	TGTGCCAGCAGTGAAGGGTTCTATAATTCACCCCTCCACTTT	CASSEGFYNSPLHF
TRBD2	TRBJ2-1	TRBV30	-	TGTGCCTGGAGTGAGGGACTAGCAAAGCAGTTCTTC	CAWSEGLAKQFF
-	TRBJ2-6	TRBV4-2	many	TGTGCCAGCAGCCAAGCAGCCTTGGGGGCCAACGTCCTGACTTTC	CASSQAALGANVLTF
-	TRBJ2-5	TRBV3-1	-	TGTGCCAGCAGCCAAGAAAGGGGGGCAGGGCAAGAGACCCAGTACTTC	CASSQERGAGQETQYF